Here is one T cell receptor beta chain with its context. Its target is not known. Per germline, CDR1 SGHRS and CDR2 YFSETQ. This CDR3 is 14 amino acids long. Trimming stripped 4 bases from V and 0 bases from J, with 8 bases between. Profiled with immunoSEQ multiplex PCR; TCRdb holds only in-frame clones, not every one. The profile shows 200,000 to 250,000 clones, 70% to 90% of them singletons. This sample was included in a study of cytomegalovirus exposure and HLA in healthy donors. Study-level information: According to later analysis, the same platform produced the roughly 130 validation and approximately 630 first-cohort repertoires. Findings of the study overall: It was found in a later analysis that first-cohort TCR clusters tended to co-occur in the 100 to 150 validation repertoires.

The donors formed part of the roughly 120-subject validation cohort, distinct from the roughly 600-subject first cohort. The sample consisted of PBMCs. The genes are TRBV5-1 and TRBJ1-3; D unclear. The TCR comes from a woman younger than 30 in good health and CMV-seronegative. DNA for the CDR3: TGCGCCAGCAGCCCAGAGCGCTCTGGAAACACCATATATTTT. Translating gives CASSPERSGNTIYF. Complete variable domain (other parts from reference TRBV5-1 and TRBJ1-3): KAGVTQTPRYLIKTRGQQVTLSCSPISGHRSVSWYQQTPGQGLQFLFEYFSETQRNKGNFPGRFSGRQFSNSRSEMNVSTLELGDSALYLCASSPERSGNTIYFGEGSWLTVV.